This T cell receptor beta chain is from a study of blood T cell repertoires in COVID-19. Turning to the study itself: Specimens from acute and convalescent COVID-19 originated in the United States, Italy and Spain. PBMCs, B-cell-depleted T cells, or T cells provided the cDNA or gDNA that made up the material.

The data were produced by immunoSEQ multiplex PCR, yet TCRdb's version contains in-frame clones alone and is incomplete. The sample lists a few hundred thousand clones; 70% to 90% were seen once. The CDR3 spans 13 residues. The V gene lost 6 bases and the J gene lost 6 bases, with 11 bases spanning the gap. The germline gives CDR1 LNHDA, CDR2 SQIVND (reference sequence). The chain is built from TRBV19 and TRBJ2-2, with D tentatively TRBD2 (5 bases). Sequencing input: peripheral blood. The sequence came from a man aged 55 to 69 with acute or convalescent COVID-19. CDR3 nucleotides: TGTGCCAGTAGCTTGGTGGAGGCCGGGGAGCTGTTTTTT. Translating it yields CASSLVEAGELFF.